The 18 T cell receptor beta chains below were found in one sample sequenced in a study of OX40 agonist ivuxolimab in advanced cancers. Sequencing was performed with immunoSEQ multiplex PCR; in TCRdb, only in-frame clones are kept and a portion is missing. The table lists around 60,000 clones, 79% of them singletons. The sample was CD4+ or CD8+ T cells sorted from blood, taken in a trial of the OX40 agonist ivuxolimab. The receptor source for this set is an adult with an advanced solid tumor such as melanoma, head and neck, liver or kidney cancer.

This clone has only a few counts. This rearrangement joins TRBV5-5 to TRBJ1-2; no reliable D call. The V gene's germline CDR1 is SGHKS and CDR2 YYEKEE (reference sequence). Between the trimmed V and J ends, which lost 3 bases and 4 bases, there was a span of 10 bases. The CDR3 length is 13 residues. Here the CDR3 reads CASSSGPTYGYTF. DNA of the CDR3: TGTGCCAGCAGCTCTGGACCGACCTATGGCTACACCTTC.

This chain joins TRBV5-5 and TRBJ2-1, with D possibly being TRBD2 (6 bases). CDR3 length equals 14 residues. The ends were cut back, 1 base at V and 8 bases at J, with 13 bases in the middle. CDR1 is SGHKS and CDR2 is YYEKEE in the germline V gene (reference sequence). The DNA for the CDR3 is TGTGCCAGCAGCTTGTTCGGGGGATCCTATGAGCAGTTCTTC. It is translated as CASSLFGGSYEQFF.

The chain joins TRBV19 to TRBJ1-5, with D possibly matching TRBD1 (6 bases). The CDR3 sequence is 16 residues long. Per germline, CDR1 LNHDA and CDR2 SQIVND (reference sequence). Trimming shortened V by 6 bases and J by 0 bases, and 15 bases separated the two germline ends. CDR3 nucleotides: TGTGCCAGTAGACCACCCGGGACAAATAGCAATCAGCCCCAGCATTTT. It is translated as CASRPPGTNSNQPQHF.

This rearrangement joins TRBV6-5 to TRBJ1-2; weak D call: TRBD1 (6 bases). Trimming removed 0 bases at V and 5 bases at J, with 13 bases between. CDR3 length: 15 amino acids. Germline values: CDR1 MNHEY, CDR2 SVGAGI. Written as DNA, the CDR3 is TGTGCCAGCAGTTACTCACCAATTCAGGGGTATGGCTACACCTTC. Protein: CASSYSPIQGYGYTF.

The J gene is TRBJ1-6, the V gene TRBV6-1; no definite D call. Trimming shortened V by 7 bases and J by 0 bases, and 10 bases separated the two germline ends. The CDR3 extends over 15 amino acids. Germline assignment: CDR1 MNHNS and CDR2 SASEGT. The CDR3 DNA is TGTGCCAGCAAGGACCGTACCTCCTATAATTCACCCCTCCACTTT. Translation gives CASKDRTSYNSPLHF.

The chain is built from TRBV6-4 and TRBJ2-7, with D hard to call. The CDR3 is made up of 16 amino acids. CDR1 and CDR2 from the germline V gene are MRHNA and SNTAGT. The ends were cut back, 5 bases at V and 7 bases at J, with 24 bases in the middle. CDR3: CASSSTPPARLKEQYF. CDR3 nucleotide sequence: TGTGCCAGCAGTTCAACCCCTCCCGCGCGCCTAAAAGAGCAGTACTTC.

This clone was picked up a small number of times. The V and J genes are TRBV6-5 and TRBJ1-5; no definite D call. CDR3 length: 14 amino acids. V lost 3 bases, J lost 4 bases, and 10 bases lay in between. Per the germline V gene, CDR1 is MNHEY and CDR2 is SVGAGI. The CDR3, as DNA: TGTGCCAGCAGTTATGACGGCACAAATCAGCCCCAGCATTTT. Translation gives CASSYDGTNQPQHF.

The J gene is TRBJ1-2, the V gene TRBV7-9; 9 bases are a match to TRBD1. V dropped 1 base and J dropped 3; count of bases not matched to a gene: 3. The CDR3 loop spans 15 amino acids. Germline V gene lookup returns CDR1 SEHNR and CDR2 FQNEAQ (reference sequence). For the CDR3, the DNA is TGTGCCAGCAGCTTAGGACAGGGGGGTGACTATGGCTACACCTTC. It specifies CASSLGQGGDYGYTF.

This clone was found once. This CDR3 reads CASSTPNTDTQYF. CDR3 in DNA: TGCGCCAGCAGTACCCCGAACACAGATACGCAGTATTTT. The chain employs TRBV10-2 and TRBJ2-3; D is undetermined. Germline assignment: CDR1 WSHSY and CDR2 SAAADI. CDR3 size: 13 residues. With 5 bases removed from V and 2 bases from J, the gap between germline ends came to 8 bases.

This chain links TRBV15 with TRBJ1-2; weak D call: TRBD1 (5 bases). Per the germline V gene, CDR1 is LNHNV and CDR2 is YYDKDF (reference sequence). Trimming shortened V by 1 base and J by 8 bases, and 11 bases separated the two germline ends. This CDR3 is 13 amino acids long. CDR3 nucleotides: TGTGCCACCAGCAGAGGAGGGGAAGGAGGCTACACCTTC. Translated, it gives CATSRGGEGGYTF.

The chain has TRBV4-1 and TRBJ2-5; 9 bases are shared with TRBD1. The CDR3 consists of 15 residues. Germline-derived CDR1 and CDR2 are MGHRA and YSYEKL. Losses at the gene ends were 2 bases for V and 6 bases for J; bases not matched to a gene: 7. The CDR3 is CASSQPGQGLKTQYF. CDR3 nucleotides: TGCGCCAGCAGCCAACCGGGACAGGGACTCAAGACCCAGTACTTC.

This rearrangement joins TRBV5-1 to TRBJ2-1; 9 bases align to TRBD2. CDR3 length equals 14 residues. The germline gives CDR1 SGHRS, CDR2 YFSETQ. V was pared by 0 bases and J by 5 bases, with 0 bases of the junction left unmatched. The CDR3 DNA reads TGCGCCAGCAGCTTGGAGCGGGGGGACAATGAGCAGTTCTTC. It encodes CASSLERGDNEQFF.

This clone has a handful of counts. The chain uses TRBV2 and TRBJ1-5; tentative D call: TRBD1 (6 bases). Germline V gives CDR1 SNHLY, CDR2 FYNNEI. There are 14 residues in the CDR3. Trimming cost V 5 bases and J 7 bases, with 15 bases left between them. The CDR3 DNA follows: TGTGCCAGCAGTTACGACAGGTTGGGGCAGCCCCAGCATTTT. Translated: CASSYDRLGQPQHF.

The DNA for the CDR3 is TGTGCCAGCAGTTTACTCGGACAGCCCCAGCATTTT. Its protein is CASSLLGQPQHF. V gene TRBV28 combines with J gene TRBJ1-5; no firm D call. This CDR3 comprises 12 residues. V was shortened by 2 bases and J by 7 bases, with 6 bases between the two germline ends. Germline loops: CDR1 MDHEN, CDR2 SYDVKM.

The chain combines TRBV5-1 with TRBJ2-2, with D perhaps matching TRBD2 (5 bases). This CDR3 has 13 residues. V was clipped by 5 bases and J by 3 bases, with 8 bases between them. Germline values: CDR1 SGHRS, CDR2 YFSETQ. CDR3 in DNA: TGCGCCAGCAGACGGGATGACACCGGGGAGCTGTTTTTT. It is translated as CASRRDDTGELFF.

The chain links TRBV2 to TRBJ2-5; no reliable D call. Looked up from germline, CDR1 is SNHLY and CDR2 is FYNNEI. The CDR3 is 13 residues long. Trimming stripped 6 bases from V and 2 bases from J, with 10 bases between. This chain's CDR3 is CASSYSWQETQYF. CDR3 DNA sequence: TGTGCCAGCAGCTATAGCTGGCAAGAGACCCAGTACTTC. The variable domain in full, with the rest retrieved from reference TRBV2 and TRBJ2-5, is EPEVTQTPSHQVTQMGQEVILRCVPISNHLYFYWYRQILGQKVEFLVSFYNNEISEKSEIFDDQFSVERPDGSNFTLKIRSTKLEDSAMYFCASSYSWQETQYFGPGTRLLVL.

The V and J genes are TRBV5-6 and TRBJ2-7; 7 bases map to TRBD1. The CDR3 totals 14 residues. The V and J ends lost 4 bases and 2 bases, in that order; junction bases with no gene match: 6. Germline V gene data show CDR1 as SGHDT and CDR2 as YYEEEE. The CDR3 loop reads CASSITGETYEQYF. The CDR3 DNA is TGTGCCAGCAGCATAACAGGGGAAACCTACGAGCAGTACTTC.

Only one count was recorded for this clone. The rearrangement uses TRBV5-1 and TRBJ1-6; D is unresolved. CDR3 size: 14 residues. V was trimmed by 0 bases and J by 9 bases, leaving 10 bases between them. Germline CDR1 is SGHRS and CDR2 is YFSETQ. The CDR3 coding sequence is TGCGCCAGCAGCTTGGTGGGGAATAGTTCACCCCTCCACTTT. Encoded protein: CASSLVGNSSPLHF.